Shown below are 10 T cell receptor beta chains from a single sample sequenced in a study of a mutant IDH1 vaccine in newly diagnosed glioma. Noted time point: week 11, during vaccination. The content of each vaccine dose was 300 ug of mutant IDH1 20-mer peptide, and topical imiquimod accompanied it. Repertoires were generated with immunoSEQ multiplex PCR, while TCRdb's copy carries only in-frame clones and drops some. The sample holds some 54,000 clones, about 91% seen once. These TCRs are of unknown antigen specificity. The sample in question was PBMCs, obtained from a glioma patient whose treatment included an IDH1 peptide vaccine. These receptors came from a man aged 50 or older with glioma.

This rearrangement joins TRBV28 to TRBJ1-5; TRBD1 is a possible D gene (5 bases). Trimming removed 6 bases at V and 9 bases at J, with 15 bases between. The germline V gene has CDR1 MDHEN and CDR2 SYDVKM. CDR3 size: 13 residues. CDR3 coding DNA: TGTGCCAGCAGAACAAGGGGAGGTCGGCCCCAGCATTTT. Amino acid sequence: CASRTRGGRPQHF. Full variable domain (outside the CDR3, taken from reference TRBV28 and TRBJ1-5): DVKVTQSSRYLVKRTGEKVFLECVQDMDHENMFWYRQDPGLGLRLIYFSYDVKMKEKGDIPEGYSVSREKKERFSLILESASTNQTSMYLCASRTRGGRPQHFGDGTRLSIL.

The rearrangement joins TRBV9 to TRBJ1-2; no clear D. The CDR3 runs to 11 residues. Per the germline V gene, CDR1 is SGDLS and CDR2 is YYNGEE. V was clipped by 7 bases and J by 2 bases, with 6 bases between them. The CDR3 DNA reads TGTGCCAGCGGGCAGAACTATGGCTACACCTTC. It translates to CASGQNYGYTF.

This chain uses TRBV28 with TRBJ1-1; D is unresolved. V lost 3 bases and J 0 bases, leaving 11 bases between the germline ends. CDR3 size: 15 residues. The V gene's germline CDR1 is MDHEN and CDR2 SYDVKM. The CDR3 sequence: CASSFPGKVNTEAFF. CDR3 in DNA: TGTGCCAGCAGTTTCCCGGGGAAAGTGAACACTGAAGCTTTCTTT.

The CDR3 region is CATSTRNPGQETQYF. The CDR3 bases are TGTGCCACCAGCACCCGAAACCCAGGTCAAGAGACCCAGTACTTC. The chain employs TRBV15 and TRBJ2-5; no clear D. Trimming stripped 4 bases from V and 2 bases from J, with 14 bases between. Germline CDR1 and CDR2: LNHNV and YYDKDF (reference sequence). This CDR3 is built from 15 residues.

This rearrangement joins TRBV6-1 to TRBJ2-7, with D perhaps being TRBD1 or TRBD2 (5 bases each). V was cut by 10 bases and J by 0 bases, with 10 bases left in between. The germline V gene has CDR1 MNHNS and CDR2 SASEGT. This CDR3 is 12 amino acids long. The CDR3 DNA reads TGTGCCACGGGACCTGGCTCCTACGAGCAGTACTTC. Its protein is CATGPGSYEQYF.

The gene calls are TRBV5-1 and TRBJ2-7, with TRBD2 matching 11 bases. The germline gives CDR1 SGHRS, CDR2 YFSETQ. CDR3 size: 15 residues. The V gene end was trimmed by 2 bases and the J gene end by 4 bases; junction bases not matched to a gene: 5. Written as DNA, the CDR3 is TGCGCCAGCAGCTTTACTAGCGGGAGTACGTACGAGCAGTACTTC. Residues: CASSFTSGSTYEQYF.

This chain joins TRBV6-5 and TRBJ1-1; unclear D gene. The CDR3 is 13 residues long. The V end lost 5 bases, the J end lost 0 bases, and 7 bases lay between the germline ends. CDR1 and CDR2 from the germline V gene are MNHEY and SVGAGI. Written as DNA, the CDR3 is TGTGCCAGCAGTGCACTCGTGAACACTGAAGCTTTCTTT. Its translation: CASSALVNTEAFF.

The V gene is TRBV6-6, the J gene TRBJ1-2; no clear D gene. CDR3 length: 12 residues. The germline CDR1 and CDR2 sequences are MNHNY and SVGAGI (reference sequence). V lost 5 bases, J lost 8 bases, and 12 bases lay in between. The CDR3 protein is CASSADVGGYTF. CDR3 DNA: TGTGCCAGCAGTGCTGACGTGGGGGGCTACACCTTC.

Points on this clone: One junction end disagrees with the germline gene, perhaps due to a read error. The chain couples TRBV7-7 to TRBJ2-5, with 8 bases aligning to TRBD1. The CDR3 has 13 amino acids. The germline V gene encodes CDR1 SSHAT and CDR2 FNYEAQ (reference sequence). The CDR3 DNA reads TGTGCTAGCAGCCGACAGGGGAAAGAGACCCAGTACTTC. This gives the protein CASSRQGKETQYF.

This chain connects TRBV4-1 to TRBJ2-5, with TRBD2 as a possible D gene (6 bases). With 3 bases removed from V and 0 bases from J, the gap between germline ends came to 32 bases. The CDR3 length is 22 residues. Germline CDR1 MGHRA, CDR2 YSYEKL. In DNA form, the CDR3 reads TGCGCCAGCAGCCATCCCCCCGGACGGACTATCAGACCAAAAGTTTACCAAGAGACCCAGTACTTC. It yields the protein CASSHPPGRTIRPKVYQETQYF.